Listed here are 20 T cell receptor beta chains from one sample, sequenced in a study of cytomegalovirus exposure and HLA in healthy donors. Vbeta (60) and Jbeta (13) primers were used in the PCR. The data were produced by immunoSEQ multiplex PCR, yet TCRdb's version contains in-frame clones alone and is incomplete. The sample lists about 150,000 clones; almost 85% were seen once. Sequenced material: PBMCs. These receptors all come from a man younger than 45 in good health and CMV-seropositive.

This clone has only a few counts. The chain combines TRBV15 with TRBJ1-4; D ambiguous. V lost 3 bases and J lost 8, with 16 bases in between. This CDR3 spans 15 amino acids. Germline CDR1 is LNHNV and CDR2 is YYDKDF (reference sequence). Here the CDR3 DNA reads TGTGCCACCAGCAGTGGGTACAGATCCCCGGAAAAACTGTTTTTT. Protein: CATSSGYRSPEKLFF. The full variable domain, in which reference TRBV15 and TRBJ1-4 provide the parts outside the CDR3, is DAMVIQNPRYQVTQFGKPVTLSCSQTLNHNVMYWYQQKSSQAPKLLFHYYDKDFNNEADTPDNFQSRRPNTSFCFLDIRSPGLGDTAMYLCATSSGYRSPEKLFFGSGTQLSVL.

The chain recombines TRBV10-3 with TRBJ2-2; possibly TRBD1 for D (7 bases). Trimming shortened V by 8 bases and J by 4 bases, and 14 bases separated the two germline ends. The germline V gene has CDR1 ENHRY and CDR2 SYGVKD. The CDR3 is made up of 14 amino acids. The CDR3: CAIAGGQVTGELFF. CDR3 DNA sequence: TGTGCCATCGCAGGGGGGCAGGTCACCGGGGAGCTGTTTTTT.

The rearrangement uses TRBV9 and TRBJ2-1; 7 bases align to TRBD2. CDR1 is SGDLS and CDR2 is YYNGEE in the germline V gene. The CDR3 extends over 15 amino acids. The V gene end was trimmed by 7 bases and the J gene end by 2 bases; junction bases not matched to a gene: 9. CDR3 coding DNA: TGTGCCAGCTCCGTAAGCGGGATCCCCTACAATGAGCAGTTCTTC. Protein sequence: CASSVSGIPYNEQFF.

CDR3 sequence (DNA): TGTGCCAGCAGTTTAGGGGGGGAGCAGTACTTC. Its translation is CASSLGGEQYF. The chain employs TRBV28 and TRBJ2-7, with D possibly TRBD2 on 6 matching bases. The germline V gene encodes CDR1 MDHEN and CDR2 SYDVKM. This CDR3 has 11 amino acids. Trimming removed 2 bases from V and 7 bases from J, with 6 bases in between.

J is TRBJ1-4 and V is TRBV7-9, with no clear D. Trimming pared 5 bases from V and 3 bases from J, leaving 13 bases between. This CDR3 has 15 amino acids. The V gene's germline CDR1 is SEHNR and CDR2 FQNEAQ (reference sequence). The chain's CDR3 is CASSGKPGSNEKLFF. For the CDR3, the DNA is TGTGCCAGCAGCGGAAAACCGGGATCTAATGAAAAACTGTTTTTT.

This CDR3 reads CASSYSTAGQYEQYF. CDR3 in DNA: TGTGCCAGCAGTTACTCGACGGCAGGGCAGTACGAGCAGTACTTC. The rearrangement joins TRBV6-5 to TRBJ2-7; tentatively, D is TRBD1 (5 bases). The V gene lost 0 bases and the J gene lost 4 bases, with 13 bases spanning the gap. This CDR3 comprises 15 residues. From germline, CDR1 is MNHEY and CDR2 SVGAGI.

The genes are TRBV28 and TRBJ1-5; 7 nucleotides line up with TRBD1. J lost 3 bases, V lost 7 bases, and 9 bases had no gene match. This CDR3 has 15 amino acids. Germline CDR1 and CDR2: MDHEN and SYDVKM. The CDR3 DNA follows: TGTGCCAGCACCCCAGAGACAGGGTCCAATCAGCCCCAGCATTTT. It specifies CASTPETGSNQPQHF.

The chain uses TRBV29-1 and TRBJ2-5; unclear D gene. The V and J ends lost 7 bases and 1 base respectively, with 10 bases between them. The CDR3 contains 12 residues. Per germline, CDR1 SQVTM and CDR2 ANQGSEA. CDR3: CSAHRVQETQYF. The CDR3 nucleotides are TGCAGCGCCCACAGAGTCCAAGAGACCCAGTACTTC.

The J gene is TRBJ2-1, the V gene TRBV7-9, with a tentative D call TRBD2 (6 bases). The V end lost 0 bases, the J end lost 10 bases, and 16 bases lay between the germline ends. The CDR3 sequence is 15 residues long. Germline V CDR1 and CDR2: SEHNR, FQNEAQ (reference sequence). The CDR3 region is CASSLAIGASDEQFF. In DNA form, the CDR3 reads TGTGCCAGCAGCTTAGCAATAGGGGCTAGCGACGAGCAGTTCTTC. Supplemented by reference TRBV7-9 and TRBJ2-1, the full variable domain reads DTGVSQNPRHKITKRGQNVTFRCDPISEHNRLYWYRQTLGQGPEFLTYFQNEAQLEKSRLLSDRFSAERPKGSFSTLEIQRTEQGDSAMYLCASSLAIGASDEQFFGPGTRLTVL.

The V call is TRBV28, the J call TRBJ2-7, with TRBD1 as a possible D gene (7 bases). The V end lost 6 bases, the J end lost 7 bases, and 31 bases lay between the germline ends. CDR1 MDHEN and CDR2 SYDVKM come from the germline V gene. The CDR3 has 18 residues. CDR3 DNA: TGTGCCAGCAGGGACGTCCGGGACAGAAAGACTCTGGGGGGAGAGCAGTACTTC. Its translation is CASRDVRDRKTLGGEQYF. Variable domain in full (rest from reference TRBV28 and TRBJ2-7): DVKVTQSSRYLVKRTGEKVFLECVQDMDHENMFWYRQDPGLGLRLIYFSYDVKMKEKGDIPEGYSVSREKKERFSLILESASTNQTSMYLCASRDVRDRKTLGGEQYFGPGTRLTVT.

Worth noting for this clone: The sample contains more than one DNA sequence encoding this CDR3. The chain employs TRBV6-1 and TRBJ1-2; TRBD1 matches 10 bases. Per the germline V gene, CDR1 is MNHNS and CDR2 is SASEGT. The V segment lost 3 bases and the J segment 5 bases; nucleotides outside the gene matches: 0. The CDR3 contains 13 residues. The DNA of the CDR3 is TGTGCCAGCAGTGAGGGACAGGGGTATGGCTACACCTTC. This translates into CASSEGQGYGYTF.

This chain's CDR3 is CASSHPRRGPGELFF. The DNA for the CDR3 is TGCGCCAGCAGCCACCCCAGGCGGGGTCCCGGGGAGCTGTTTTTT. V and J are TRBV4-1 and TRBJ2-2, with D tentatively TRBD2 (6 bases). The V end lost 3 bases, the J end lost 6 bases, and 14 bases lay between the germline ends. The CDR3 extends over 15 amino acids. Germline V gene sequence: CDR1 MGHRA, CDR2 YSYEKL.

Details on this clone: At one end the junction does not follow the germline gene, possibly because of a read error. CDR3 DNA sequence: TGTGCCAGCAGCCCCGGACAGGGCAAGCAGCCCCAGCATTTT. Translating it yields CASSPGQGKQPQHF. The rearrangement uses TRBV6-5 and TRBJ1-5; 8 bases fit TRBD1. The CDR3 covers 14 residues. Germline loops: CDR1 MNHEY, CDR2 SVGAGI.

This chain uses TRBV6-1 with TRBJ2-5, with D perhaps matching TRBD2 (5 bases). Trimming took 3 bases from V and 4 from J, leaving 15 bases between them. Germline V gives CDR1 MNHNS, CDR2 SASEGT. CDR3 size: 15 residues. The CDR3 here is CASSDSPGMGETQYF. The CDR3, as DNA: TGTGCCAGCAGTGATTCCCCGGGAATGGGAGAGACCCAGTACTTC.

This clone came up once. The V call is TRBV5-6, the J call TRBJ2-7; TRBD1 matches at 7 bases. Germline values: CDR1 SGHDT, CDR2 YYEEEE. Trimming removed 7 bases from V and 2 bases from J; junction bases left unmatched: 9. The CDR3 has 14 amino acids. CDR3 sequence reads: CASGRTGTAYEQYF. The CDR3 DNA is TGTGCCAGCGGACGAACGGGGACAGCCTACGAGCAGTACTTC.

Regarding this clone: The junction shows a germline mismatch at one end, possibly a read error. The chain combines TRBV7-9 with TRBJ2-7; 11 bases align to TRBD2. The CDR3 extends over 13 amino acids. CDR1 SEHNR and CDR2 FQNEAQ come from the germline V gene (reference sequence). In DNA form, the CDR3 reads TGTGCCACCTCAAGGACTAGCGGGCCCCCTCGGGATTTC. This sequence encodes CATSRTSGPPRDF.

Here the CDR3 DNA reads TGTGCCAGCAGTCCCCCACAGGGGGCTTGGGAGACCCAGTACTTC. Residues: CASSPPQGAWETQYF. The chain has TRBV28 and TRBJ2-5; the match to TRBD1 covers 9 bases. The J segment lost 5 bases and the V segment lost 5 bases, leaving 9 bases of the junction unmatched. CDR1 is MDHEN and CDR2 is SYDVKM in the germline V gene. The CDR3 extends over 15 amino acids. Supplemented by reference TRBV28 and TRBJ2-5, the full variable domain reads DVKVTQSSRYLVKRTGEKVFLECVQDMDHENMFWYRQDPGLGLRLIYFSYDVKMKEKGDIPEGYSVSREKKERFSLILESASTNQTSMYLCASSPPQGAWETQYFGPGTRLLVL.

This chain links TRBV10-2 with TRBJ2-5; the D gene is possibly TRBD2 (5 bases). The J call is uncertain, as TRBJ2-7 better fits the DNA end. The CDR3 totals 12 residues. Germline-derived CDR1 and CDR2 are WSHSY and SAAADI. The CDR3 coding sequence is TGCGTGGGCCCGCGGGTGTGGTACGAGCAGTACTTC. This gives the protein CVGPRVWYEQYF.

This clone has more than one count but fewer than ten. The chain uses TRBV28 and TRBJ2-7; 12 nucleotides align to TRBD2. V shed 5 bases and J 3 bases; nucleotides not matched to a gene: 2. In germline, CDR1 is MDHEN, CDR2 SYDVKM. This CDR3 has 14 amino acids. The CDR3 loop reads CASSILAGGYEQYF. The CDR3, as DNA: TGTGCCAGCAGTATACTAGCGGGAGGCTACGAGCAGTACTTC.

This chain connects TRBV18 to TRBJ2-1; D is uncertain. V lost 1 base and J 6 bases, leaving 4 bases between the germline ends. CDR1 is KGHSH, CDR2 LQKENI, per germline. The CDR3 contains 12 residues. For the CDR3, the DNA is TGTGCCAGCTCACCACTAGCCAATGAGCAGTTCTTC. It translates to CASSPLANEQFF.